These T cell receptor beta chains were read from a single sample in a study of sequential checkpoint blockade in melanoma. The repertoire was sequenced with immunoSEQ multiplex PCR; TCRdb's copy has only in-frame clones and lacks some. The sample lists fewer than 6,000 clones, approximately 35% occurring once. Material: tumor tissue (inferred from file names), obtained from a patient given nivolumab and ipilimumab in sequence. The source of these receptors is a human donor with melanoma. The CDR3 runs from the conserved cysteine through the conserved F or W. The D gene is left open where the match is weak. Clone sizes are given selectively: once, few, many, or a class where the clone is expanded.

clone size | J gene | V gene | D gene | CDR3 DNA | CDR3 protein
- | TRBJ1-1 | TRBV6-8 | - | TGTGCCACCTTCGCTCATCTGCTGAACACTGAAGCTTTCTTT | CATFAHLLNTEAFF
- | TRBJ2-5 | TRBV19 | - | TGTGCCAGTAGAATGGCGGGACAAGAGACCCAGTACTTC | CASRMAGQETQYF
- | TRBJ2-7 | TRBV5-1 | - | TGCGCCAGCAGCTTGTGGGATGCCCCCTACGAGCAGTACTTC | CASSLWDAPYEQYF
few | TRBJ2-5 | TRBV28 | - | TGTGCCAGCAGTTTGGGAGTCCTAAGACAAGAGACCCAGTACTTC | CASSLGVLRQETQYF
- | TRBJ2-2 | TRBV6-8 | - | TGTGCCAGCAGTTATCCGACGGGGGGCTCCGGGGAGCTGTTTTTT | CASSYPTGGSGELFF
few | TRBJ2-3 | TRBV5-1 | TRBD2 | TGCGCCAGCAGCTTGCCAGGATCCGGGACTAGCGGCCGAACTTCTAGCACAGATACGCAGTATTTT | CASSLPGSGTSGRTSSTDTQYF
few | TRBJ1-1 | TRBV11-3 | TRBD1 | TGTGCCAGCAGCTTAAGGTGGCAGGGGGCCTCCACTGAAGCTTTCTTT | CASSLRWQGASTEAFF
few | TRBJ1-4 | TRBV18 | - | TGTGCCAGCTCACCACCTCTAATCGAAAAACTGTTTTTT | CASSPPLIEKLFF
few | TRBJ2-7 | TRBV28 | - | TGTGCCAGCAGTTTCACGGGCAGGAGCTCCTACGAGCAGTACTTC | CASSFTGRSSYEQYF
- | TRBJ2-2 | TRBV29-1 | TRBD1 | TGCAGCGTTTCTCCGGGACAGGGGACGTCGGGAGGGGAGCTGTTTTTT | CSVSPGQGTSGGELFF
- | TRBJ2-7 | TRBV19 | TRBD2 | TGTGCCAGTAGTACGCGTCCGGGTCTAGCGGGAGAACTCGGAACGTTCTCCGAGCAGTACTTC | CASSTRPGLAGELGTFSEQYF
medium-sized | TRBJ1-2 | TRBV6-8 | - | TGTGCCATCAGATACCCCGACGTGGAGCGTGGCTACACCTTC | CAIRYPDVERGYTF
- | TRBJ1-1 | TRBV6-4 | - | TGTGCCAGCCTCAACAGGGCTGAAGCTTTCTTT | CASLNRAEAFF
- | TRBJ2-7 | TRBV30 | - | TGTGCCTGGAGTCTCGGGACACTGTACGAGCAGTACTTC | CAWSLGTLYEQYF
- | TRBJ2-3 | TRBV30 | - | TGTGCCTGGAGTGTAAGCGGTGTAAGCACAGATACGCAGTATTTT | CAWSVSGVSTDTQYF
medium-sized | TRBJ1-2 | TRBV2 | - | TGTGCCAGCAGTGACAGGAGTAACTATGGCTACACCTTC | CASSDRSNYGYTF
medium-sized | TRBJ1-4 | TRBV29-1 | - | TGCAGCGTTGAATCCCCCAACACTAATGAAAAACTGTTTTTT | CSVESPNTNEKLFF
large | TRBJ2-2 | TRBV9 | TRBD1 | TGTGCCAGCAGCGTTGGGGGACAGGCTAAGAACACCGGGGAGCTGTTTTTT | CASSVGGQAKNTGELFF
few | TRBJ1-1 | TRBV28 | - | TGTGCCAGCAGTTTAGACAGTCCTGGAGCTTTCTTT | CASSLDSPGAFF
few | TRBJ2-6 | TRBV4-1 | TRBD1 | TGCGCCAGCAGCCAAGGGGCCGGGACAGTACTCTCTGGGGCCAACGTCCTGACTTTC | CASSQGAGTVLSGANVLTF
few | TRBJ2-1 | TRBV6-8 | TRBD2 | TGTGCCAGCAGGACTAGCGGAATAGGCTCCTACAATGAGCAGTTCTTC | CASRTSGIGSYNEQFF
once | TRBJ2-2 | TRBV6-8 | - | TGTGCCAGCAGTTACATCGGGCAGGGAAGGGGAACCGGGGAGCTGTTTTTT | CASSYIGQGRGTGELFF
- | TRBJ1-1 | TRBV18 | - | TGTGCCAGCTCACGGGAAGGTACGAACACTGAAGCTTTCTTT | CASSREGTNTEAFF
many | TRBJ1-6 | TRBV6-7 | - | TGTGCCAGCAGCCTCCGGGACATTCGAAACTCCTATAATTCACCCCTCCACTTT | CASSLRDIRNSYNSPLHF
few | TRBJ1-1 | TRBV14 | TRBD1 | TGTGCCAGCCCTACAGGGGGCGATGGCACGAACACTGAAGCTTTCTTT | CASPTGGDGTNTEAFF
few | TRBJ2-1 | TRBV6-8 | TRBD2 | TGTGCCAGCAGCATAAGGGGGACTAGCGGGAGGTTAGAGCAGTTCTTC | CASSIRGTSGRLEQFF
few | TRBJ1-1 | TRBV10-2 | - | TGCGCCAGCAATTGGGGATCCACTGAAGCTTTCTTT | CASNWGSTEAFF
- | TRBJ1-1 | TRBV28 | - | TGTGCCAGCAGTTTAGGCGGGTGGAACACTGAAGCTTTCTTT | CASSLGGWNTEAFF
few | TRBJ2-7 | TRBV6-8 | - | TGTGCCAGCAGTCTAGGGGGGAGGTACGAGCAGTACTTC | CASSLGGRYEQYF
medium-sized | TRBJ2-3 | TRBV28 | TRBD2 | TGTGCCAGCAGTTTAACGGCTAGCGGGAGTGGAGATACGCAGTATTTT | CASSLTASGSGDTQYF
- | TRBJ1-4 | TRBV30 | - | TGTGCCTGGAGTTACGGACCTAATGAAAAACTGTTTTTT | CAWSYGPNEKLFF
- | TRBJ2-5 | TRBV5-1 | - | TGCGCCAGCAGTCGTGCGAGTAGCGTCCAAGAGACCCAGTACTTC | CASSRASSVQETQYF
- | TRBJ2-2 | TRBV30 | - | TGTGCCTGGAGTTATGGCGGGGAGCTGTTTTTT | CAWSYGGELFF
few | TRBJ2-4 | TRBV10-3 | - | TGTGCCCCTAAAGACACCCGTTGGGGCAAAAACATTCAGTACTTC | CAPKDTRWGKNIQYF
few | TRBJ1-5 | TRBV9 | - | TGTGCCAGCAGTGAGGGGAATCAGCCCCAGCATTTT | CASSEGNQPQHF
few | TRBJ1-1 | TRBV5-1 | - | TGCGCCAGCAGCTTGGTGTTTGGGGGGGCCCACACTGAAGCTTTCTTT | CASSLVFGGAHTEAFF
- | TRBJ1-4 | TRBV5-1 | TRBD1 | TGCGCCAGCAGCCTGGGACAGGGTAGGGGAAAACTGTTTTTT | CASSLGQGRGKLFF
- | TRBJ2-3 | TRBV10-3 | TRBD2 | TGTGCCATCAGTGAGTCAGCCCCGGGGAGCGGGGGGCAAAATTCCTCTAGCACAGATACGCAGTATTTT | CAISESAPGSGGQNSSSTDTQYF
- | TRBJ2-3 | TRBV19 | - | TGTGCCAGTCTTCCCAGGCACGGGGGAGTGAGATCAGATACGCAGTATTTT | CASLPRHGGVRSDTQYF
few | TRBJ1-2 | TRBV4-1 | TRBD1 | TGCGCCAGCAGCCAAGGGATAGAGACAGGGGGCCTCGCCTTCTATGGCTACACCTTC | CASSQGIETGGLAFYGYTF
few | TRBJ1-1 | TRBV28 | - | TGTGCCAGCAGTTTTAGTCAAGGGACTGAAGCTTTCTTT | CASSFSQGTEAFF
- | TRBJ1-2 | TRBV7-2 | - | TGTGCCAGCAGCTTAAAGCCTAACTATGGCTACACCTTC | CASSLKPNYGYTF
few | TRBJ2-7 | TRBV29-1 | - | TGCAGCGTTGCCCCGACCAGGGGCGGCGAGCAGTACTTC | CSVAPTRGGEQYF
- | TRBJ2-1 | TRBV25-1 | TRBD2 | TGTGCCAGCAGTGAACGCGGGAGCGGGAGGGCCTGGGTGCATGAGCAGTTCTTC | CASSERGSGRAWVHEQFF
medium-sized | TRBJ2-2 | TRBV6-8 | TRBD2 | TGTGCCAGCAGTCCCCTTAGCGGGAGGATCGGGGAGCTGTTTTTT | CASSPLSGRIGELFF
- | TRBJ2-3 | TRBV5-1 | TRBD2 | TGCGCCAGCAGCTTGCAAGCGGGAGCGTTTGCGGATACGCAGTATTTT | CASSLQAGAFADTQYF
- | TRBJ2-5 | TRBV18 | - | TGTGCCAGCTCACTTTACGGGACACCCCAAGAGACCCAGTACTTC | CASSLYGTPQETQYF
once | TRBJ2-1 | TRBV18 | - | TGTGCCAGCTCACCACAGGCGGGATACAATGAGCAGTTCTTC | CASSPQAGYNEQFF
- | TRBJ2-7 | TRBV29-1 | TRBD1 | TGCAGCGTCTTGACAGGGCCCTACGAGCAGTACTTC | CSVLTGPYEQYF
- | TRBJ2-5 | TRBV6-8 | - | TGTGCCAGCAGTTACTCGGAAGAGACCCAGTACTTC | CASSYSEETQYF
few | TRBJ2-1 | TRBV9 | - | TGTGCCAGCAGTGAAACTGATTTAATCCATGAGCAGTTCTTC | CASSETDLIHEQFF
- | TRBJ2-7 | TRBV27 | TRBD1 | TGTGCCAGCAGTTTACGCCCAGGGGGCTATATGGAGCAGTACTTC | CASSLRPGGYMEQYF
- | TRBJ2-3 | TRBV6-8 | - | TGTGCCATCCTTCGAAGGGTTGAAGATACGCAGTATTTT | CAILRRVEDTQYF
few | TRBJ2-1 | TRBV19 | TRBD1 | TGTGCCAGTAGTAACCGGACAGGGTGGGCCCTTGAGCAGTTCTTC | CASSNRTGWALEQFF
medium-sized | TRBJ1-3 | TRBV7-7 | - | TGTGCCAGCAGCCGGGGAGCAGGGGACGCTGGAAACACCATATATTTT | CASSRGAGDAGNTIYF
- | TRBJ1-2 | TRBV19 | - | TGTGCCAGTAGCACCCCTGAGGATAACTATGGCTACACCTTC | CASSTPEDNYGYTF
- | TRBJ2-4 | TRBV5-1 | - | TGCGCCAGCAGCGCGGACACTACCCCCGTGGGGTTAGCCAAAAACATTCAGTACTTC | CASSADTTPVGLAKNIQYF
few | TRBJ2-4 | TRBV5-1 | - | TGCGCCAGCAGCTTGGTGCCCAGTGGGGCCAAAAACATTCAGTACTTC | CASSLVPSGAKNIQYF
- | TRBJ1-5 | TRBV9 | - | TGTGCCAGCAGCGCCGGGGGAGGGAGCAATCAGCCCCAGCATTTT | CASSAGGGSNQPQHF
few | TRBJ2-1 | TRBV19 | TRBD1 | TGTGCCAGTAGCGCCGGGACAGACTACAATGAGCAGTTCTTC | CASSAGTDYNEQFF